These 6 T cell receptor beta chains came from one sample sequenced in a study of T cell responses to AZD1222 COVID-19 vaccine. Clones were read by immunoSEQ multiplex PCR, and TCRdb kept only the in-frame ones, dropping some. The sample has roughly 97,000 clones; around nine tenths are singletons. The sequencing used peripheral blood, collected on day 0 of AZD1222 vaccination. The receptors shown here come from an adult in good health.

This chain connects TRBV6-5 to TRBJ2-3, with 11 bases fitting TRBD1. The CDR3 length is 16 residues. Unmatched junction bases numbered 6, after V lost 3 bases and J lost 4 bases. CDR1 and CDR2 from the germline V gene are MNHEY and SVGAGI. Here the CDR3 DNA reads TGTGCCAGCAGTTATGGTGGGGGACAGGGGGCAGATACGCAGTATTTT. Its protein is CASSYGGGQGADTQYF.

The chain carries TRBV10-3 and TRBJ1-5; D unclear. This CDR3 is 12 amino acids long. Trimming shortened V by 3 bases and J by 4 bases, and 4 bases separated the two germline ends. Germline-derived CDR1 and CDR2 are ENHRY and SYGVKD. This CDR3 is CAISDLNQPQHF. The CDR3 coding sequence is TGTGCCATCAGTGATTTGAATCAGCCCCAGCATTTT.

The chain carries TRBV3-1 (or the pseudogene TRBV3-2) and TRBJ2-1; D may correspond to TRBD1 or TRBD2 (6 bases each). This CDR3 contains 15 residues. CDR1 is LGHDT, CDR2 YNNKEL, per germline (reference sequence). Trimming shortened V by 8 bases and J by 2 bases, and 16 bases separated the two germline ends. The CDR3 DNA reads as TGTGCCAGCGGAAATGGGGGGCGCCCCTACAATGAGCAGTTCTTC. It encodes CASGNGGRPYNEQFF.

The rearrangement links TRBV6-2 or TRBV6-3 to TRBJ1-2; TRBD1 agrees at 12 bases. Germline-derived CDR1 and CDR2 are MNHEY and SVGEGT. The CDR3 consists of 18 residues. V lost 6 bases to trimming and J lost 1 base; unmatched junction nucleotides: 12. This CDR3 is CASSRDRGPGRINYGYTF. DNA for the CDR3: TGTGCCAGCAGCCGGGACAGGGGGCCCGGACGAATTAACTATGGCTACACCTTC.

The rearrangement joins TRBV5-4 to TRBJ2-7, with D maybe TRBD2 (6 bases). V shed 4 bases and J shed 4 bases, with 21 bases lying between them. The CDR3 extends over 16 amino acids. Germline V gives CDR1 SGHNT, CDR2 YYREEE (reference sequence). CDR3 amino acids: CASSRRLVGGAYEQYF. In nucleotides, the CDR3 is TGTGCCAGCAGCCGCCGACTAGTGGGGGGAGCATACGAGCAGTACTTC. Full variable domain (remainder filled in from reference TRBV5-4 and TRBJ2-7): ETGVTQSPTHLIKTRGQQVTLRCSSQSGHNTVSWYQQALGQGPQFIFQYYREEENGRGNFPPRFSGLQFPNYSSELNVNALELDDSALYLCASSRRLVGGAYEQYFGPGTRLTVT.

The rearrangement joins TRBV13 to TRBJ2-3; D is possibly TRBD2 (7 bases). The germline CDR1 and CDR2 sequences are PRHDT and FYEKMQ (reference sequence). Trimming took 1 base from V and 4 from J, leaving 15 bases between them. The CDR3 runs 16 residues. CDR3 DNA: TGTGCCAGCAGCTTAGTCGTGGGGGGGCTAGCAGATACGCAGTATTTT. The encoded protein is CASSLVVGGLADTQYF.